These 13 T cell receptor beta chains originate from one sample sequenced in a study of blood T cell repertoires in COVID-19. Profiling relied on immunoSEQ multiplex PCR, and the TCRdb table lists in-frame clones only, not all of them. The sample has about 69,000 clones; more than 80% are singletons. The sample taken for sequencing was peripheral blood. The receptors here all came from a man in his fifties or sixties with COVID-19, enrolled during active disease.

The chain carries TRBV7-3 and TRBJ1-1, with TRBD1 matching over 11 bases. The V gene end was trimmed by 5 bases and the J gene end by 0 bases; junction bases not matched to a gene: 8. The CDR3 is 17 residues long. Germline-derived CDR1 and CDR2 are SGHTA and FQGTGA. Written as DNA, the CDR3 is TGTGCCAGCAGCCCAGGGACAGGGGGTCTCATGAACACTGAAGCTTTCTTT. Translated: CASSPGTGGLMNTEAFF.

The chain combines TRBV5-1 with TRBJ2-3, with 13 positions matching TRBD2. This CDR3 region has 16 residues. The germline CDR1 and CDR2 sequences are SGHRS and YFSETQ. The junction had 4 bases not matched to a gene; V was cut back by 3 bases and J by 3 bases. The chain's CDR3 is CASSSGTSGVTDTQYF. CDR3 DNA sequence: TGCGCCAGCAGCTCAGGGACTAGCGGGGTGACAGATACGCAGTATTTT.

This clone was picked up a small number of times. CDR3 sequence reads: CASSQSGGAYEQFF. The CDR3 DNA follows: TGTGCCAGCAGTCAGAGCGGGGGGGCCTATGAGCAGTTCTTC. This chain uses TRBV7-3 with TRBJ2-1; TRBD2 matches at 10 bases. CDR3 length: 14 amino acids. V lost 6 bases, J lost 8 bases, and 7 bases stayed unmatched. CDR1 SGHTA and CDR2 FQGTGA come from the germline V gene.

V and J are TRBV12-3 or TRBV12-4 and TRBJ2-2; a weak D match, TRBD1 (5 bases). This CDR3 contains 13 residues. Trimming stripped 7 bases from V and 4 bases from J, with 10 bases between. In nucleotides, the CDR3 is TGTGCCAGCACCTGGGGCTCCACCGGGGAGCTGTTTTTT. It codes for CASTWGSTGELFF.

This sequence joins TRBV5-6 and TRBJ2-2; 8 positions agree with TRBD1. There are 15 residues in the CDR3. V was clipped by 1 base and J by 4 bases; unmatched bases: 3. Germline V CDR1 and CDR2: SGHDT, YYEEEE. CDR3 in DNA: TGTGCCAGCAGCTTGCCAGGGGGCTTCACCGGGGAGCTGTTTTTT. It translates to CASSLPGGFTGELFF.

This clone appeared a single time. The V call is TRBV3-1 (or the pseudogene TRBV3-2), the J call TRBJ2-1; D is possibly TRBD2 (6 bases). V was pared by 0 bases and J by 4 bases, with 10 bases between. Germline CDR1 reads LGHDT; CDR2 reads YNNKEL (reference sequence). The CDR3 extends over 15 amino acids. The CDR3 region is CASSQDAGTYNEQFF. CDR3 coding DNA: TGTGCCAGCAGCCAAGATGCCGGGACTTACAATGAGCAGTTCTTC.

V and J are TRBV27 and TRBJ2-7; D call uncertain. The germline V gene encodes CDR1 MNHEY and CDR2 SMNVEV (reference sequence). There are 11 residues in the CDR3. V was shortened by 4 bases and J by 3 bases, with 4 bases between the two germline ends. CDR3 in amino acids: CASSSNYEQYF. CDR3 nucleotide sequence: TGTGCCAGCAGTTCCAACTACGAGCAGTACTTC.

This rearrangement joins TRBV5-1 to TRBJ1-4, with TRBD1 identical over 11 bases. CDR3 length: 18 amino acids. After removal of 1 base from V and 6 bases from J, the junction contained 11 bases not matched to a gene. The germline V gene has CDR1 SGHRS and CDR2 YFSETQ. This CDR3 reads CASSLWGTGGNLDEKLFF. CDR3 bases: TGCGCCAGCAGCTTGTGGGGGACAGGGGGTAATTTGGATGAAAAACTGTTTTTT. The full variable domain, with the rest looked up from reference TRBV5-1 and TRBJ1-4, is KAGVTQTPRYLIKTRGQQVTLSCSPISGHRSVSWYQQTPGQGLQFLFEYFSETQRNKGNFPGRFSGRQFSNSRSEMNVSTLELGDSALYLCASSLWGTGGNLDEKLFFGSGTQLSVL.

This chain connects TRBV7-9 to TRBJ2-2; D call uncertain. This CDR3 has 11 residues. V was cut by 3 bases and J by 10 bases, with 6 bases left in between. Per germline, CDR1 SEHNR and CDR2 FQNEAQ (reference sequence). The chain's CDR3 is CASSFQSELFF. The DNA for the CDR3 is TGTGCCAGCAGCTTTCAATCGGAGCTGTTTTTT.

The rearrangement links TRBV3-1 (or the pseudogene TRBV3-2) to TRBJ1-1; TRBD1 is a possible D gene (5 bases). V was trimmed by 1 base and J by 0 bases, leaving 9 bases between them. This CDR3 is built from 15 residues. Germline assignment: CDR1 LGHDT and CDR2 YNNKEL (reference sequence). CDR3 region: CASSQGGGMNTEAFF. DNA for the CDR3: TGTGCCAGCAGCCAAGGGGGGGGGATGAACACTGAAGCTTTCTTT.

This chain joins TRBV6-5 and TRBJ1-2; D remains unclear. Germline CDR1 is MNHEY and CDR2 is SVGAGI. The CDR3 loop spans 14 amino acids. V dropped 2 bases and J dropped 8 bases, with 15 bases sitting between them. CDR3: CASSYGRGSFGYTF. The CDR3 nucleotides are TGTGCCAGCAGTTACGGGCGGGGATCTTTCGGCTACACCTTC.

The J gene is TRBJ2-3, the V gene TRBV6-4; no reliable D call. The germline V gene encodes CDR1 MRHNA and CDR2 SNTAGT. This CDR3 is 15 amino acids long. The V end lost 4 bases, the J end lost 0 bases, and 11 bases lay between the germline ends. This CDR3 is CASSVYPTSTDTQYF. In DNA, the CDR3 is TGTGCCAGCAGTGTATACCCTACTAGCACAGATACGCAGTATTTT.

The chain recombines TRBV5-6 with TRBJ1-2, with D perhaps TRBD1 (5 bases). The CDR3 length is 14 residues. Germline V CDR1 and CDR2: SGHDT, YYEEEE. V was cut by 6 bases and J by 2 bases, with 14 bases left in between. CDR3 sequence: CASNRFSGNYGYTF. CDR3 bases: TGTGCCAGCAACAGGTTCTCGGGCAACTATGGCTACACCTTC.